A selection of T cell receptor beta chains follows, all from one sample in a study of Graves' ophthalmopathy and Graves' hyperthyroidism. TCRdb recomputed calls from the multiplex PCR reads with MiXCR, one row per CDR3 protein. This repertoire shows about 400,000 distinct CDR3 sequences, approximately 20% found once; its top ten account for 1.5% to 2%. The material sequenced was peripheral blood. The receptors stem from a woman between 18 and 29 years old with Graves' ophthalmopathy. Each CDR3 is given with its conserved first and last residue. Fields, in order: clone size, D gene, V gene, J gene, CDR3 DNA, CDR3 protein. The D gene is left open where the match is weak. Clone size appears in some rows only: once, few, many, or a class for an expanded clone.

>many|TRBD1|TRBV11-3|TRBJ2-2
TGTGCCAGCAGCTCGAGGGACGGGGACAGGCCCACCGGGGAGCTGTTTTTT
CASSSRDGDRPTGELFF
>many|TRBD1|TRBV19|TRBJ1-2
TGTGCCAGTAGTTTCGACAGGGTGAGACGCGGCTACACCTTC
CASSFDRVRRGYTF
>few|.|TRBV25-1|TRBJ1-5
TGTGCCCAACCCAGGGGCCATCAGCCCCAGCATTTT
CAQPRGHQPQHF
>many|.|TRBV10-3|TRBJ2-7
TGTGCCATCAGTGGGGCACAGGGTGCGTACGAGCAGTACTTC
CAISGAQGAYEQYF
>many|TRBD2|TRBV6-1|TRBJ2-7
TGTGCCAGCAGTGAAGGGACTAGCGGGACCTACTACGAGCAGTACTTC
CASSEGTSGTYYEQYF
>few|TRBD1|TRBV7-2|TRBJ1-1
TGTGCCAGCAGCTTAGCTCGCCGGGACAGGGGGCGCGGGGACACTGAAGCTTTCTTT
CASSLARRDRGRGDTEAFF
>few|.|TRBV5-6|TRBJ1-2
TGTGCCAGCAGCGGTGCCGGGGCTGGCTACACCTTC
CASSGAGAGYTF
>many|.|TRBV19|TRBJ2-3
TGTGCCAGTAGTATAGGGGCCGGCGCGGGAACAGATACGCAGTATTTT
CASSIGAGAGTDTQYF
>many|.|TRBV5-6|TRBJ1-3
TGTGCCAGCAGCCATTCACACTTAGTAGAGGGAAACACCATATATTTT
CASSHSHLVEGNTIYF
>many|.|TRBV7-2|TRBJ2-7
TGTGCCAGCAGCTGGCGGCGGCTCGCCGAGCAGTACTTC
CASSWRRLAEQYF
>.|.|TRBV6-5|TRBJ1-3
TGTGCCAGCAGTTACGGCGGTGGAAACACCATATATTTT
CASSYGGGNTIYF
>many|TRBD1|TRBV7-2|TRBJ2-7
TGTGCCAGCAGCTTACCAGGGGGCATGTACGAGCAGTACTTC
CASSLPGGMYEQYF
>many|TRBD2|TRBV30|TRBJ2-7
TGTGCCTGGAGTTTTTGGACTAGCGGTTCCTACGAGCAGTACTTC
CAWSFWTSGSYEQYF
>few|TRBD2|TRBV4-3|TRBJ2-2
TGCGCCAGCAGCTCAGGACTAGCGGGGGGAAACACCGGGGAGCTGTTTTTT
CASSSGLAGGNTGELFF
>many|.|TRBV20-1|TRBJ2-7
TGCAGTGCTAGGGGCCCGTCCTACGAGCAGTACTTC
CSARGPSYEQYF
>many|.|TRBV6-5|TRBJ1-1
TGTGCCAGCAGTTACTGGGGGGCCGCTGAAGCTTTCTTT
CASSYWGAAEAFF
>many|.|TRBV12-3/TRBV12-4|TRBJ1-1
TGTGCCAGCAGTTTAGGTCTAGCTGAAGCTTTCTTT
CASSLGLAEAFF
>many|.|TRBV7-2|TRBJ2-2
TGTGCCAGCAGCTTAACAGGGCTGTGGGCCGGGGAGCTGTTTTTT
CASSLTGLWAGELFF
>many|.|TRBV5-1|TRBJ1-1
TGCGCCAGCAGCCCCGAAAGGGGGAGCACTGAAGCTTTCTTT
CASSPERGSTEAFF
>many|.|TRBV30|TRBJ2-2
TGTGCCTGTCTTCGCGGGGAGCTGTTTTTT
CACLRGELFF
>.|.|TRBV5-1|TRBJ2-7
TGCGCCAGGAGACCCCCGGGAGTGACGGACGAGCAGTACTTC
CARRPPGVTDEQYF
>many|.|TRBV20-1|TRBJ1-6
TGCAGTGCTAGAGGTAGACGGGATAATTCACCCCTCCACTTT
CSARGRRDNSPLHF
>.|TRBD1|TRBV30|TRBJ1-1
TGTGCCTGGAGTGTAGTCCAGGGGGTACTCTTT
CAWSVVQGVLF
>many|TRBD2|TRBV7-8|TRBJ2-7
TGTGCCAGCAGCTTGAACCGACTAGCCCTCTACGAGCAGTACTTC
CASSLNRLALYEQYF
>many|.|TRBV7-2|TRBJ2-2
TGTGCCAGCAGCTTAGAGGGGCTCACCGGGGAGCTGTTTTTT
CASSLEGLTGELFF
>many|TRBD2|TRBV7-2|TRBJ2-5
TGTGCCAGCAGCAAATCCGGGACTAGGGAGACCCAGTACTTC
CASSKSGTRETQYF
>.|.|TRBV6-2/TRBV6-3|TRBJ2-7
TGTGCCAGCAGAACAGGGTATGGTAACTCCTACGAGCAGTACTTC
CASRTGYGNSYEQYF
>many|.|TRBV2|TRBJ1-5
TGTGCCAGCAGCGAGGGAAGGCGGCAGCCCCAGCATTTT
CASSEGRRQPQHF
>many|.|TRBV6-1|TRBJ1-5
TGTGCCAGCAGTGAAGTAAGGCAGTGGGATCAGCCCCAGCATTTT
CASSEVRQWDQPQHF
>many|.|TRBV15|TRBJ1-1
TGTGCCACCAGCAGGGGGACGGCCGGCGGCACTGAAGCTTTCTTT
CATSRGTAGGTEAFF
>many|.|TRBV7-9|TRBJ2-5
TGTGCCAGCACCCTGGGGGCAGGGATCCCAGAGACCCAGTACTTC
CASTLGAGIPETQYF
>many|.|TRBV14|TRBJ2-1
TGTGCCAGCAGCCAACTAGCCTCCTACAATGAGCAGTTCTTC
CASSQLASYNEQFF
>many|.|TRBV7-3|TRBJ1-6
TGTGCCAGCAGCTTAAACGGTCAGGGGAATTCACCCCTCCACTTT
CASSLNGQGNSPLHF
>many|.|TRBV29-1|TRBJ1-6
TGCAGCGTAATAACAGGGAACCCAGATAATTCACCCCTCCACTTT
CSVITGNPDNSPLHF
>.|.|TRBV6-2/TRBV6-3|TRBJ1-2
TGTGCCAGCAGCGTAGGAGAGTATGGCTACACCTTC
CASSVGEYGYTF
>few|.|TRBV7-2|TRBJ2-7
TGTGCCAGCAGCTTAGTTGTAGGGGGGGTCTACGAGCAGTACTTC
CASSLVVGGVYEQYF
>many|TRBD1|TRBV14|TRBJ1-1
TGTGCCAGCAGCCGACAGGGTCGGACTGAAGCTTTCTTT
CASSRQGRTEAFF
>many|.|TRBV28|TRBJ1-1
TGTGCCAGCAAGGGTGCGATGAACACTGAAGCTTTCTTT
CASKGAMNTEAFF
>many|TRBD1|TRBV4-1|TRBJ1-5
TGCGCCAGCAGCCGTAACAGGGGAGGCAATCAGCCCCAGCATTTT
CASSRNRGGNQPQHF
>many|TRBD1|TRBV6-5|TRBJ1-2
TGTGCCAGTAAGGACAGGGCCTATGGCTACACCTTC
CASKDRAYGYTF
>many|.|TRBV11-2|TRBJ1-3
TGTGCCAGCAGCTTAGTACGTACAAAGAACACCATATATTTT
CASSLVRTKNTIYF
>many|TRBD1|TRBV6-4|TRBJ2-7
TGTGCCAGCAGCCGCACGACCCCGGGACAGGGGGCCCACGAGCAGTACTTC
CASSRTTPGQGAHEQYF
>many|.|TRBV11-2|TRBJ1-5
TGTGCCAGCAGCTTAGGACAGAAGTCCAATAGCAATCAGCCCCAGCATTTT
CASSLGQKSNSNQPQHF
>many|TRBD2|TRBV19|TRBJ2-7
TGTGCCAGTAGTTTTGCGGGAGATATCCGCGAGCAGTACTTC
CASSFAGDIREQYF
>many|.|TRBV15|TRBJ2-2
TGTGCCACCAGCAGAGCTACAGGGACGAGCACCGGGGAGCTGTTTTTT
CATSRATGTSTGELFF
>many|TRBD2|TRBV7-2|TRBJ2-3
TGTGCCAGCAGCTTCGCGGGGGGCACAGATACGCAGTATTTT
CASSFAGGTDTQYF
>many|.|TRBV28|TRBJ1-5
TGTGCCAGCAGACCTCGGGGGGGGCTTGGGATAGATCAGCCCCAGCATTTT
CASRPRGGLGIDQPQHF
>many|.|TRBV28|TRBJ2-7
TGTGCCAGCACGATCGGGGACGAGCAGTACTTC
CASTIGDEQYF
>many|.|TRBV5-1|TRBJ2-2
TGCGCCAGCAGCTTGGGGGGCGAAAACGGGGAGCTGTTTTTT
CASSLGGENGELFF
>many|TRBD2|TRBV12-3/TRBV12-4|TRBJ2-7
TGTGCCAGCAGTTTAGATCTAGCGGGGAGCTCCTACGAGCAGTACTTC
CASSLDLAGSSYEQYF
>many|.|TRBV28|TRBJ1-1
TGTGCCAGCAGGGCTAGGGTACTAGCGAACACTGAAGCTTTCTTT
CASRARVLANTEAFF
>many|.|TRBV19|TRBJ2-2
TGTGCCAGTAGTATAGTAACGGGGGACACCGGGGAGCTGTTTTTT
CASSIVTGDTGELFF
>many|TRBD1|TRBV30|TRBJ2-5
TGTGCCTGGACCCGGGGACAGGGGGAAGGGGAGACCCAGTACTTC
CAWTRGQGEGETQYF